Listed below are T cell receptor beta chains from one sample, sequenced in a study of blood T cell repertoires in COVID-19. Only in-frame clones appear in the TCRdb table, and some are missing; sequencing was by immunoSEQ multiplex PCR. Of nearly 250,000 clones in the sample, 65% to 90% were seen once. The sequenced material came from PBMCs or T cells enriched from blood (not recorded which). All receptors derive from a woman aged 50 to 60 with acute COVID-19. Both conserved end residues are trimmed from each CDR3. A D gene is named only where the DNA matches it firmly. Only part of the rows carry a size: once, few, many, or a class if the clone is expanded.

>.|.|TRBV2
ASSEEARDYGYT
>.|.|TRBV19
ASSIGGLRGMNTEAF
>TRBD1|.|TRBV28
ASSPNRQGMGYGYT
>TRBD1|.|TRBV4-3
ASSQESGGAGELF
>.|.|TRBV4-3
ASSQEARVRGYT
>TRBD1|.|TRBV29-1
SVLQGVNQPQH
>TRBD1|.|TRBV14
ASSQDDSDRGLILPPYEQY
>TRBD1|.|TRBV19
ASIRKAGDRKNYGYT
>.|.|TRBV19
ASSIRQGLSYEQY
>.|.|TRBV6-5
ASSYPVNRRNEKLF
>.|.|TRBV7-6
AVGGEAGAYEQY
>TRBD1|.|TRBV19
ASSTRDRGFSYEQY
>.|once|TRBV14
ASSQDIREQY
>TRBD1|.|TRBV14
ASSRTGVNNEQF
>.|.|TRBV12-3/TRBV12-4
ASCRGNQPQH
>.|once|TRBV20-1
SARRETQY
>TRBD1|.|TRBV5-1
ASSIGQGNEKLF
>.|.|TRBV11-2
ASTLLENIY
>.|.|TRBV6-5
ASGGWAYNEQF
>TRBD1|.|TRBV30
AWSARDRGKDSPLH
>TRBD2|.|TRBV4-3
ASSQSLRGGRADTQY
>.|.|TRBV3-1/TRBV3-2
ASSQGGQGRSYEQY
>.|.|TRBV12-3/TRBV12-4
ASSLVGTDTQY
>.|.|TRBV9
ASSVGGRNEQF
>TRBD1|.|TRBV11-3
ASSLNTGGGTEAF
>.|.|TRBV19
ASRSWGGQANTGELF
>.|.|TRBV7-9
ASRWEGESSGNTIY
>.|.|TRBV18
ASSPRGRDGYT
>TRBD1|once|TRBV5-4
ASSLRDRGDTGELF
>.|.|TRBV6-5
ASSHTTTGNTEAF
>TRBD1|.|TRBV5-1
ASSLEDRVQQY
>TRBD1|.|TRBV14
ASSQGTAGNTIY
>.|.|TRBV7-9
ASSSRENTEAF
>TRBD2|.|TRBV3-1/TRBV3-2
ASSQQAGPETQY
>.|.|TRBV5-1
ASSLAGGANQPQH
>TRBD1|.|TRBV7-2
ASSLGTGGLGYT
>TRBD1|.|TRBV29-1
SVDRQGANTGELF
>TRBD1|.|TRBV7-9
ASSPWTGSKGNTIY
>TRBD1|.|TRBV6-1
ASSAGTAATNEKLF
>.|.|TRBV6-2/TRBV6-3
ASSYGGAKNTEAF
>TRBD1|.|TRBV19
ASQTGTYNSPLH
>.|.|TRBV25-1
ASSEEGVAPPLH
>TRBD1|.|TRBV7-2
ASSLSRTGEYGYT
>TRBD2|.|TRBV5-8
ASSLGTSGQETQY
>.|.|TRBV2
ASSARQAGNTEAF
>TRBD1|.|TRBV9
ASSGPWDRGLKNTGELF
>.|.|TRBV7-8
ASSLDLGRLGSPLH
>TRBD2|.|TRBV6-2/TRBV6-3
ASSYSGLAITGELF
>TRBD2|.|TRBV5-1
ASSSLSGGAYNEQF
>.|.|TRBV19
ASSIVTKLNSPLH
>TRBD1|few|TRBV5-1
ASSSAGTGGALMNTEAF
>TRBD1|few|TRBV11-2
ASSLEGASEAF
>.|.|TRBV20-1
SASGAGADETQY